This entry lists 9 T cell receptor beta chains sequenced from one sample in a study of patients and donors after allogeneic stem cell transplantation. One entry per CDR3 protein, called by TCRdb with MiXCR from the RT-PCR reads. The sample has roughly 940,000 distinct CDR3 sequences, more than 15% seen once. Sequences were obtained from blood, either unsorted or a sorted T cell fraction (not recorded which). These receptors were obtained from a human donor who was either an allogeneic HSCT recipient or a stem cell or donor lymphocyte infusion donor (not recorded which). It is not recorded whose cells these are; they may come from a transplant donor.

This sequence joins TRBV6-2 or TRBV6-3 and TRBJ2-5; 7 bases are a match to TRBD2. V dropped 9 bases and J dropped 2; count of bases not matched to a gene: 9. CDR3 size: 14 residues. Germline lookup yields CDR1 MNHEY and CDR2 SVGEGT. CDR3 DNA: TGTGCCAGAAGACTTGGACTAGAACAAGAGACCCAGTACTTC. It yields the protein CARRLGLEQETQYF.

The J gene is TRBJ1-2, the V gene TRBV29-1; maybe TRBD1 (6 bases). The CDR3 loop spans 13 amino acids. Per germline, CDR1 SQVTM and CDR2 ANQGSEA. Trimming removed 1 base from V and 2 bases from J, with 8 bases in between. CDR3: CSVEGQGNYGYTF. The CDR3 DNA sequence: TGCAGCGTTGAAGGGCAGGGGAACTATGGCTACACCTTC.

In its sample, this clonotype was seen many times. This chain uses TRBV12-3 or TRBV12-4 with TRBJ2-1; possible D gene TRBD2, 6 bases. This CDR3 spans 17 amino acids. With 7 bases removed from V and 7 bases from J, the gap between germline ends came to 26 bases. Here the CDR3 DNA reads TGTGCCAGCATCCCCGGTGGGAGGAGGGGCCTGGCTAATGAGCAGTTCTTC. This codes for CASIPGGRRGLANEQFF.

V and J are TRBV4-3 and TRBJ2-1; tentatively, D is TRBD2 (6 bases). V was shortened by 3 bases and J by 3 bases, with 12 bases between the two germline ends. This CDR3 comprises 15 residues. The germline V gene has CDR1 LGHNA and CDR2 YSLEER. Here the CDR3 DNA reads TGCGCCAGCAGCCAGCGGGACGGGCTCTACAATGAGCAGTTCTTC. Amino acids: CASSQRDGLYNEQFF.

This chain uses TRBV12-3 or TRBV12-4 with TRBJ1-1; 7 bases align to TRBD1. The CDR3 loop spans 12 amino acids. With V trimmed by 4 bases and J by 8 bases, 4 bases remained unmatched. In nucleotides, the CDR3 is TGTGCCAGCAGTTGGAGGGACAGCGAAGCTTTCTTT. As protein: CASSWRDSEAFF.

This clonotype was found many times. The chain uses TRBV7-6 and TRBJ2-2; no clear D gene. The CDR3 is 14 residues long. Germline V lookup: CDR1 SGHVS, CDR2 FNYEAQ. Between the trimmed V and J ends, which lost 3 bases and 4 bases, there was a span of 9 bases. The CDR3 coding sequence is TGTGCCAGCAGCTTCTCTGTTGGCACCGGGGAGCTGTTTTTT. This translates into CASSFSVGTGELFF.

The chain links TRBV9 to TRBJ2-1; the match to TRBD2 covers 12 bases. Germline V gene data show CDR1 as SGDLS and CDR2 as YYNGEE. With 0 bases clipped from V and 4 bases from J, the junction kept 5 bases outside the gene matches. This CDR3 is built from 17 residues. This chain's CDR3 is CASSVEGGTSGYNEQFF. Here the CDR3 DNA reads TGTGCCAGCAGCGTAGAGGGGGGGACTAGCGGGTACAATGAGCAGTTCTTC. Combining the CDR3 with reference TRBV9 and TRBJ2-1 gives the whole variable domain DSGVTQTPKHLITATGQRVTLRCSPRSGDLSVYWYQQSLDQGLQFLIQYYNGEERAKGNILERFSAQQFPDLHSELNLSSLELGDSALYFCASSVEGGTSGYNEQFFGPGTRLTVL.

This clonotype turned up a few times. The CDR3 nucleotides are TGTGCCAGCAGTTACTCCCCCACTGGGATTGAAAAACTGTTTTTT. Protein sequence: CASSYSPTGIEKLFF. The chain employs TRBV6-5 and TRBJ1-4; D unresolved. This CDR3 comprises 15 residues. The V end lost 0 bases, the J end lost 7 bases, and 12 bases lay between the germline ends. Germline V lookup: CDR1 MNHEY, CDR2 SVGAGI.

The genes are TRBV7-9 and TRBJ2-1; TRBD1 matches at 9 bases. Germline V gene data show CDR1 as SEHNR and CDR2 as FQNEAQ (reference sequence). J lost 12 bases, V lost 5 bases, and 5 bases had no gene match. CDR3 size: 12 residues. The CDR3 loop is CASSTKGQGQFF. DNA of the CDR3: TGTGCCAGCAGCACCAAGGGACAGGGGCAGTTCTTC.